This TCR beta chain was identified during a study of cytomegalovirus exposure and HLA in healthy donors (dated by TCRdb to about 2017). Describing the broader study: An earlier analysis of roughly 500 of the donors reported about 260 Gb of sequence data and 117 million unique TCR beta sequences obtained from 150 million to 200 million T cells. An early release that covered approximately 600 HLA-typed donors contained about 300 gigabases of sequencing data and 75 million to 100 million unique TCR sequences. Among the approximately 430 genotyped donors, around 81% belonged to the genetic ancestry cluster associated with self-reported Caucasian donors. The study aimed to test whether cataloging public T cell receptors could reveal signatures of past pathogen exposure. The T cell repertoires of under 700 subjects were profiled by immunosequencing and related to cytomegalovirus serostatus. Besides the first cohort of about 730 subjects, a separate validation cohort made up of roughly 120 different subjects was used. High-throughput TCR immunosequencing, statistical association of individual TCRs with disease status, and machine learning were combined to predict cytomegalovirus infection status. In a later analysis, previously published TCR beta repertoires from 550 to 700 donors were re-analyzed and high-resolution HLA genotyping was added so that TCR occurrence patterns could be studied. Rather than drawing on any new phenotypic data, the later analysis identified candidate immune exposures from TCR beta sequences and the way those sequences occurred across donors. In an earlier analysis of roughly 540 of the donors, high-throughput TCR beta sequencing was used to judge whether each TCR beta V gene segment behaved as functional or pseudogenic. Donor age, sex, ethnicity and CMV serostatus were compiled alongside the repertoire data. In a later genetic analysis, genome-wide SNP genotypes for about 55% of the roughly 700 donors were used, and that subset was treated as a discovery cohort. Every repertoire in the discovery cohort had been generated on one and the same sequencing platform. HLA typing covered class I and class II loci at four-digit resolution. The number of donors typed differed by locus, with roughly 620-640 for A, B, C, DRB1 and DQB1, roughly 520 for DQA1, over 600 for DPA1, and some 470 for DPB1. A handful of DR-DQ haplotypes were handled as single units for association and clustering because linkage in the cohort was strong. Across 300 to 400 genotyped donors of the cohort, an average of about 240,000 unique TCR beta nucleotide sequences per donor were sequenced, and 15% to 20% of those sequences were non-productive.

The library was obtained by the immunoSEQ multiplex PCR assay. For the multiplex PCR, a mixture combining 60 forward primers for TCR Vbeta segments and 13 reverse primers for TCR Jbeta segments was used. The CDR3 region of rearranged TCR beta genes was amplified from genomic DNA with a multiplex PCR assay. On the Illumina HiSeq System, the amplified TCR beta libraries were sequenced as 87-base-pair reads. As for the authors' bioinformatics: A later analysis tallied 70 million to 100 million unique TCR beta chains across the 660 or so repertoires, and approximately 9.9 million of those chains were shared by two or more donors. Raw reads were error-corrected and collapsed into unique sequences with a nearest-neighbor algorithm that merged closely related sequences to remove PCR and sequencing errors. V, D and J gene segments were assigned by aligning CDR3 sequences to IMGT reference sequences. Each retained sequence needed at least a six-nucleotide match to both a V gene segment and a J gene segment. A rearrangement was called productive if the CDR3 had no stop codons and remained in frame with V and J, and every other rearrangement was called non-productive. Following IMGT convention, CDR3 was defined as the stretch from the second conserved V-encoded cysteine up to the conserved J-encoded phenylalanine. The earlier analysis of approximately 500 of the donors excluded sequences that lacked an unambiguous match to a single V gene segment. In an earlier analysis of about 590 of the donors, a V segment was called functional when productive rearrangements were above 56.7%, and segregating when the standard deviation between donors exceeded 5%. A statistical classification framework was built for diagnosing cytomegalovirus status from the catalog of TCR beta chain sequences. In a later analysis, TCR nucleotide sequences were compared against IMGT/GENE-DB human TR gene sequences so that V and J genes could be assigned. In a later analysis, CDR3 sequences and most-parsimonious VDJ recombination scenarios were assigned using the TCRdist pipeline. In a later analysis, every TCR beta chain was defined by the combination of its CDR3 amino acid sequence and its V-gene family, and reads without a unique V-gene family were dropped. A later analysis removed over 500 highly shared, low-generation-probability nucleotide sequences to deal with suspected cross-contamination and a sequencing artifact. A later analysis calculated a clonal expansion index for each public chain from normalized within-repertoire ranks of inferred template counts. Generation probabilities in a later analysis came from a VDJ recombination model fitted to out-of-frame rearrangements, and those results were checked against IGoR. A later analysis scored TCR-TCR, TCR-HLA and TCR-CMV co-occurrence with hypergeometric tests, applying a repertoire-size bias correction to TCR pairs. A later analysis estimated false discovery rates by permuting HLA or CMV assignments 20 times. In a later analysis, co-occurring TCRs were grouped with DBSCAN, and TCRdist sequence similarity was added when clustering was performed within HLA-allele-positive subsets. For co-occurrence clustering, repertoires with fewer than 30,000 or more than 120,000 public chains were excluded, along with about five repertoires with anomalous nucleotide sharing. Here the immuneACCESS table is served through TCRdb, limited to in-frame sequences with V and J called. Missing clones are a known gap in these copies; in checked studies unresolved V genes cover under half, and the rest lacks a known reason. From that table come the V and J calls and clone size; the DNA was used to work out D and trimming. The sample records around 150,000 clones, about 64% of which are singletons. The top ten hold 7% to 8.5% of the sample.

Overall study results and their limits: A further reported finding was that TCR beta sequences accurately predicted the HLA-A and HLA-B alleles for most subjects in the first cohort. When HLA alleles, especially DR and DQ, strongly co-occurred, attributing TCR associations to individual alleles was difficult. The authors suggested that the approach could potentially be extended to other disease states and immunological phenotypes. In an earlier analysis of about 550 of the donors, most TCR beta V segments were observed in productive rearrangements about 87% or about 30% of the time, broadly matching IMGT annotations. Across donors, most TCR sequences were observed very rarely, whereas some public TCRs were present in many individuals. In the study, some 160 TCR beta chains were listed as associated with cytomegalovirus. According to a later genetic analysis, donors in an Asian-associated ancestry cluster had fewer N-insertions in productive TCRs than the roughly 700-donor mean. In a later analysis, TCR association rates were found to vary across HLA loci, with the most associated TCRs seen for DRB1 alleles and the fewest for HLA-C alleles. An association between a missense DCLRE1C variant and V-gene and J-gene trimming of TCR beta chains was found in a later genetic analysis and replicated in an independent cohort. A later analysis found that HLA-associated TCR beta chains were more clonally expanded and had lower generation probabilities than equally common non-associated chains. Because HLA typing was unavailable for some donors at each locus, only the typed subset was used in association tests. The earlier analysis of 450 to 700 of the donors excluded some 15 rarely observed V segments, including chromosome 9 orphons, because counts were too low. In vitro tests confirmed that a few of the cytomegalovirus-associated TCR beta chains recognize cytomegalovirus antigens. At a false discovery rate of 0.05, a later analysis linked about 16,000 TCR beta sequences to specific HLA alleles. For the cohort, immune exposure information was limited to CMV serostatus. The classifier was reported to diagnose cytomegalovirus status with high specificity and sensitivity in both the original and validation cohorts. In a later analysis, several top co-occurrence clusters were reported to appear linked to parvovirus B19, influenza, CMV and Epstein-Barr virus. The cohort was sequenced for TCR beta chains only, and without alpha or paired-chain data the features that could be detected were limited. Linkage disequilibrium might explain the correlated functional status among segregating V segments, but an unknown experimental factor could not be ruled out. The 87-base-pair reads could not distinguish some IMGT-functional V segments, including TRBV6-2 and TRBV6-3, so those segments were excluded. Sequencing depth was assumed to be roughly uniform across donors in the presence/absence analyses, though that assumption may not hold. According to a later analysis, most CMV-associated TCR beta chains appeared to be HLA-restricted, and the HLA associations seemed to be driven largely by CMV exposure. A cluster of highly shared sequence variants was judged likely to be a technical artifact of the sequencing pipeline.

Via the germline V gene, CDR1 is SGDLS and CDR2 YYNGEE. CDR3 length: 16 amino acids, cysteine to phenylalanine. The entry retains the CDR3 DNA only, 48 bases that are in frame from base 1. The junction shows trimming of 0 bases on V and 4 bases on J, plus 15 bases between the germline ends. The cohort was made up of about 610 healthy bone marrow donors. At the time of sampling, every cohort member was nominally healthy, though immune exposures that went unrecorded were likely present. The donor tested CMV seropositive, placing the donor among the 290 or so seropositive members of the cohort. A peripheral blood sample was collected from each donor, and TCR beta sequencing was performed on peripheral blood mononuclear cells. The Qiagen DNeasy Blood Extraction Kit was used to extract genomic DNA from the blood cell samples. Worth noting for this clone: Its target antigen remains unknown. One base away there is no much larger clone; base qualities are not given.

The rearrangement joined TRBV9 to TRBJ2-3; the D segment could be TRBD1, given 6 matching bases. The TCR sequence derives from a woman aged 60-70 years in good health and CMV-seropositive. The sequencing input was PBMCs. The DNA sequence is TGTGCCAGCAGCGTAGGTTGGGGGCACCGAGCAGATACGCAGTATTTT. Translated, this is CASSVGWGHRADTQYF.